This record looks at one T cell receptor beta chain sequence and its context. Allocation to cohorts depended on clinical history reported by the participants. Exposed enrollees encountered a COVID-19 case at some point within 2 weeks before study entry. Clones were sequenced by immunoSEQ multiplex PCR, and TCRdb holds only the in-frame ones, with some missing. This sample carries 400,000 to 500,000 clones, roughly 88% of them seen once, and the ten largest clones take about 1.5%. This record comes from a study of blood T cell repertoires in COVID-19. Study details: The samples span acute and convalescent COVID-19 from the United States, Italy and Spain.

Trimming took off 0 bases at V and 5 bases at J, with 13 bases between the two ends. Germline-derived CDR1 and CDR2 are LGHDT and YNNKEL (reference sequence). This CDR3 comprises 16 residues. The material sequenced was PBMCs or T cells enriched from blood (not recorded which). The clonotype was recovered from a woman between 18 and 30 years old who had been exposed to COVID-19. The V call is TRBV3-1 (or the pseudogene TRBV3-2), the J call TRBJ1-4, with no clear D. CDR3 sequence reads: CASSQDRGRRNEKLFF. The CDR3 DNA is TGTGCCAGCAGCCAAGATAGAGGCCGAAGGAATGAAAAACTGTTTTTT.